This entry is about one T cell receptor beta chain. The source of the sample is a study of control samples from healthy donors and cancer patients. This CDR3 region has 16 residues. Germline V gene data show CDR1 as SGHKS and CDR2 as YYEKEE (reference sequence). V was pared by 4 bases and J by 4 bases, with 18 bases between. TCRdb's copy holds only in-frame clones and misses some; the assay was immunoSEQ multiplex PCR. The sample records 30,000 to 40,000 clones, over 70% being singletons. The sequence derives from a woman in her sixties with lung cancer. The V call is TRBV5-5, the J call TRBJ1-5; D might be TRBD1 (5 bases). The sequenced material came from PBMCs. DNA of the CDR3: TGTGCCAGCAGCCCTACAGGACCGACTTTAAATCAGCCCCAGCATTTT. Translated: CASSPTGPTLNQPQHF.